A selection of T cell receptor beta chains follows, all from one sample in a study of blood T cell repertoires in COVID-19. Generated by immunoSEQ multiplex PCR, the TCRdb table keeps only in-frame clones and is missing some. The sample carries about 160,000 clones, roughly four fifths recorded once. Sequencing used peripheral blood. The origin of the receptors is a human donor with acute or convalescent COVID-19. The donor label of this sample is uncertain. Both conserved end residues are part of each CDR3. Fields, in order: CDR3 protein, CDR3 DNA, D gene, J gene, clone size, V gene. A D gene is named only where the DNA matches it firmly. Some rows have no size entry. The others give once, few or many, or a class for an expanded clone.

CDR3 protein: CASSQSGTRNNEQFF
CDR3 DNA: TGCGCCAGCAGCCAGAGCGGGACTAGGAACAATGAGCAGTTCTTC
D gene: TRBD2
J gene: TRBJ2-1
clone size: NA
V gene: TRBV4-3

CDR3 protein: CAISEGRGKTMDNEQFF
CDR3 DNA: TGTGCCATCAGTGAAGGCAGGGGAAAAACGATGGACAATGAGCAGTTCTTC
D gene: NA
J gene: TRBJ2-1
clone size: NA
V gene: TRBV10-3

CDR3 protein: CASSQGAYNSPLHF
CDR3 DNA: TGTGCCAGTAGTCAGGGGGCCTATAATTCACCCCTCCACTTT
D gene: TRBD1
J gene: TRBJ1-6
clone size: NA
V gene: TRBV19

CDR3 protein: CASSWRTGGNRRNEQFF
CDR3 DNA: TGCGCCAGCAGCTGGCGGACAGGGGGTAATAGAAGAAATGAGCAGTTCTTC
D gene: TRBD1
J gene: TRBJ2-1
clone size: NA
V gene: TRBV4-1

CDR3 protein: CASSPLTSEQYF
CDR3 DNA: TGTGCCAGCAGCCCCCTGACTTCCGAGCAGTACTTC
D gene: NA
J gene: TRBJ2-7
clone size: NA
V gene: TRBV13

CDR3 protein: CASSSLATGQGAWETQYF
CDR3 DNA: TGTGCCAGCAGTTCCCTGGCCACGGGACAGGGGGCTTGGGAGACCCAGTACTTC
D gene: TRBD1
J gene: TRBJ2-5
clone size: NA
V gene: TRBV5-4

CDR3 protein: CASSLPQGAGGYTF
CDR3 DNA: TGTGCCAGCAGCTTGCCACAGGGGGCAGGAGGCTACACCTTC
D gene: TRBD1
J gene: TRBJ1-2
clone size: NA
V gene: TRBV5-4

CDR3 protein: CASSGRGGLNEQYF
CDR3 DNA: TGCGCCAGCAGTGGGCGGGGGGGCCTTAACGAGCAGTACTTC
D gene: TRBD2
J gene: TRBJ2-7
clone size: NA
V gene: TRBV10-1

CDR3 protein: CASRTRDRGQPQHF
CDR3 DNA: TGTGCCAGCAGGACCCGGGACAGAGGACAGCCCCAGCATTTT
D gene: TRBD1
J gene: TRBJ1-5
clone size: few
V gene: TRBV6-5

CDR3 protein: CASSLGGGDQPQHF
CDR3 DNA: TGTGCCAGCAGCTTAGGAGGGGGAGATCAGCCCCAGCATTTT
D gene: NA
J gene: TRBJ1-5
clone size: NA
V gene: TRBV7-2

CDR3 protein: CASSLQRDTFRPLHF
CDR3 DNA: TGTGCCAGCAGTTTACAACGGGACACATTCAGGCCCCTCCACTTT
D gene: NA
J gene: TRBJ1-6
clone size: NA
V gene: TRBV27

CDR3 protein: CASSLHLVGTGAFSPLHF
CDR3 DNA: TGTGCCAGCTCTCTCCATCTGGTGGGAACAGGGGCATTTTCACCCCTCCACTTT
D gene: TRBD1
J gene: TRBJ1-6
clone size: NA
V gene: TRBV18

CDR3 protein: CASSRGQGRDEKLFF
CDR3 DNA: TGCGCCAGCAGCCGCGGACAGGGGAGAGATGAAAAACTGTTTTTT
D gene: TRBD1
J gene: TRBJ1-4
clone size: NA
V gene: TRBV4-3

CDR3 protein: CAWRVTGSGELFF
CDR3 DNA: TGTGCCTGGAGAGTGACAGGTAGCGGGGAGCTGTTTTTT
D gene: NA
J gene: TRBJ2-2
clone size: NA
V gene: TRBV30

CDR3 protein: CASSDRIPRGTGGPAEAFF
CDR3 DNA: TGTGCCAGCAGTGATAGGATCCCGAGGGGGACAGGGGGACCGGCTGAAGCTTTCTTT
D gene: TRBD1
J gene: TRBJ1-1
clone size: NA
V gene: TRBV2

CDR3 protein: CARSGGGGTYNEQFF
CDR3 DNA: TGCGCCCGCAGCGGGGGCGGGGGGACCTACAATGAGCAGTTCTTC
D gene: TRBD2
J gene: TRBJ2-1
clone size: NA
V gene: TRBV5-1

CDR3 protein: CASSSGGSTDTQYF
CDR3 DNA: TGTGCCAGCAGTTCGGGGGGAAGCACAGATACGCAGTATTTT
D gene: TRBD2
J gene: TRBJ2-3
clone size: NA
V gene: TRBV28

CDR3 protein: CASSLESQPLGGYTF
CDR3 DNA: TGTGCCAGCAGCTTAGAATCCCAACCCCTCGGGGGCTACACCTTC
D gene: NA
J gene: TRBJ1-2
clone size: NA
V gene: TRBV11-2

CDR3 protein: CASSGKEVGAFF
CDR3 DNA: TGTGCCAGCAGTGGGAAGGAGGTAGGTGCTTTCTTT
D gene: NA
J gene: TRBJ1-1
clone size: once
V gene: TRBV25-1

CDR3 protein: CASSLPSGVNTGELFF
CDR3 DNA: TGTGCCAGCAGCTTACCCAGCGGGGTGAACACCGGGGAGCTGTTTTTT
D gene: TRBD2
J gene: TRBJ2-2
clone size: NA
V gene: TRBV7-2

CDR3 protein: CASSSTPGSTGELFF
CDR3 DNA: TGTGCCAGCAGCTCCACCCCGGGGAGCACCGGGGAGCTGTTTTTT
D gene: NA
J gene: TRBJ2-2
clone size: NA
V gene: TRBV7-2

CDR3 protein: CSASAWTGGRTGELFF
CDR3 DNA: TGCAGTGCTAGTGCCTGGACAGGGGGCAGGACCGGGGAGCTGTTTTTT
D gene: TRBD1
J gene: TRBJ2-2
clone size: NA
V gene: TRBV20-1

CDR3 protein: CASSLRDSLRGYTF
CDR3 DNA: TGTGCCAGCAGCCTAAGGGACAGTCTTAGGGGCTACACCTTC
D gene: TRBD1
J gene: TRBJ1-2
clone size: NA
V gene: TRBV3-1/TRBV3-2

CDR3 protein: CAISATVDTGELFF
CDR3 DNA: TGTGCCATCAGTGCTACAGTGGACACCGGGGAGCTGTTTTTT
D gene: NA
J gene: TRBJ2-2
clone size: NA
V gene: TRBV10-3

CDR3 protein: CASSVGGGNSPLHF
CDR3 DNA: TGTGCCAGCAGCGTAGGGGGCGGCAATTCACCCCTCCACTTT
D gene: NA
J gene: TRBJ1-6
clone size: NA
V gene: TRBV9

CDR3 protein: CASSPWGGDGGNTIYF
CDR3 DNA: TGTGCCAGCAGCCCCTGGGGGGGGGACGGCGGAAACACCATATATTTT
D gene: NA
J gene: TRBJ1-3
clone size: once
V gene: TRBV5-8

CDR3 protein: CASRQGYSNQPQHF
CDR3 DNA: TGTGCCAGTAGACAGGGCTATAGCAATCAGCCCCAGCATTTT
D gene: NA
J gene: TRBJ1-5
clone size: few
V gene: TRBV19

CDR3 protein: CASSDYRAQYF
CDR3 DNA: TGTGCCAGCAGTGACTACAGGGCGCAGTACTTC
D gene: NA
J gene: TRBJ2-7
clone size: NA
V gene: TRBV6-2/TRBV6-3

CDR3 protein: CASSPGTGVMGEQYF
CDR3 DNA: TGTGCCAGCAGTCCCGGGACAGGGGTGATGGGCGAGCAGTACTTC
D gene: TRBD1
J gene: TRBJ2-7
clone size: NA
V gene: TRBV6-5

CDR3 protein: CAISESNSQTQYYEQYF
CDR3 DNA: TGTGCCATCAGTGAGTCGAATAGTCAGACACAATACTACGAGCAGTACTTC
D gene: NA
J gene: TRBJ2-7
clone size: NA
V gene: TRBV10-3

CDR3 protein: CASSHKDSAPQETQYF
CDR3 DNA: TGCGCCAGCAGCCACAAGGACAGTGCGCCCCAAGAGACCCAGTACTTC
D gene: NA
J gene: TRBJ2-5
clone size: NA
V gene: TRBV4-1

CDR3 protein: CASSIRDSSGANVLTF
CDR3 DNA: TGTGCCAGTAGTATTCGGGACAGCTCTGGGGCCAACGTCCTGACTTTC
D gene: TRBD1
J gene: TRBJ2-6
clone size: few
V gene: TRBV19

CDR3 protein: CASSTLTGGSGEAFF
CDR3 DNA: TGTGCCAGTAGTACTCTTACAGGGGGCTCCGGTGAAGCTTTCTTT
D gene: TRBD1
J gene: TRBJ1-1
clone size: NA
V gene: TRBV19

CDR3 protein: CASSPPGQGSTGELFF
CDR3 DNA: TGTGCCAGCAGCCCGCCGGGACAGGGGAGCACCGGGGAGCTGTTTTTT
D gene: TRBD1
J gene: TRBJ2-2
clone size: NA
V gene: TRBV3-1/TRBV3-2

CDR3 protein: CASSLVGYTF
CDR3 DNA: TGTGCCAGCAGCCTCGTTGGCTACACCTTC
D gene: NA
J gene: TRBJ1-2
clone size: NA
V gene: TRBV12-3/TRBV12-4

CDR3 protein: CASSYSQGNSGNTIYF
CDR3 DNA: TGTGCCAGCAGTTACTCCCAGGGGAACTCTGGAAACACCATATATTTT
D gene: NA
J gene: TRBJ1-3
clone size: NA
V gene: TRBV6-6

CDR3 protein: CASSRSRGRAKNIQYF
CDR3 DNA: TGTGCCAGCAGCAGGAGCAGGGGTCGAGCCAAAAACATTCAGTACTTC
D gene: NA
J gene: TRBJ2-4
clone size: NA
V gene: TRBV21-1

CDR3 protein: CASSQVERRNGYTF
CDR3 DNA: TGCGCCAGCAGCCAAGTGGAACGGAGGAATGGCTACACCTTC
D gene: NA
J gene: TRBJ1-2
clone size: NA
V gene: TRBV4-1

CDR3 protein: CAISERRGRDNSPLHF
CDR3 DNA: TGTGCCATCAGTGAGAGGAGGGGTAGGGATAATTCACCCCTCCACTTT
D gene: NA
J gene: TRBJ1-6
clone size: NA
V gene: TRBV10-3

CDR3 protein: CAISYTGAMNTEAFF
CDR3 DNA: TGTGCCATCAGTTATACAGGGGCTATGAACACTGAAGCTTTCTTT
D gene: TRBD1
J gene: TRBJ1-1
clone size: once
V gene: TRBV10-3

CDR3 protein: CASSPPGGIGRRIQPQHF
CDR3 DNA: TGTGCCAGCTCACCCCCGGGGGGGATAGGGCGTCGTATTCAGCCCCAGCATTTT
D gene: NA
J gene: TRBJ1-5
clone size: NA
V gene: TRBV18

CDR3 protein: CASSDPRDREKLFF
CDR3 DNA: TGTGCCAGCAGCGACCCCCGGGACAGGGAAAAACTGTTTTTT
D gene: TRBD1
J gene: TRBJ1-4
clone size: NA
V gene: TRBV9

CDR3 protein: CASSLSGGETQYF
CDR3 DNA: TGTGCCAGCAGCTTGTCCGGGGGGGAGACCCAGTACTTC
D gene: TRBD2
J gene: TRBJ2-5
clone size: NA
V gene: TRBV5-6

CDR3 protein: CASTRAGFNSPLHF
CDR3 DNA: TGTGCCAGCACCAGAGCGGGTTTTAATTCACCCCTCCACTTT
D gene: NA
J gene: TRBJ1-6
clone size: NA
V gene: TRBV13

CDR3 protein: CASSPNRGLGYGYTF
CDR3 DNA: TGTGCCAGCTCACCGAACAGGGGGCTAGGCTATGGCTACACCTTC
D gene: TRBD1
J gene: TRBJ1-2
clone size: few
V gene: TRBV18

CDR3 protein: CASSYRRDSIRPQHF
CDR3 DNA: TGTGCCAGCAGTTACCGCCGGGACAGCATTCGGCCCCAGCATTTT
D gene: TRBD1
J gene: TRBJ1-5
clone size: NA
V gene: TRBV6-2/TRBV6-3

CDR3 protein: CASSPSRGWYGYTF
CDR3 DNA: TGTGCCAGCAGCCCGTCCAGGGGTTGGTACGGCTACACCTTC
D gene: NA
J gene: TRBJ1-2
clone size: NA
V gene: TRBV3-1/TRBV3-2

CDR3 protein: CASSSPGLAGIETQYF
CDR3 DNA: TGTGCCAGCAGCTCTCCGGGACTAGCGGGTATAGAGACCCAGTACTTC
D gene: TRBD2
J gene: TRBJ2-5
clone size: NA
V gene: TRBV11-2

CDR3 protein: CATSRGGSGGLNEQFF
CDR3 DNA: TGTGCCACCAGCAGAGGTGGTAGCGGGGGGCTCAATGAGCAGTTCTTC
D gene: TRBD2
J gene: TRBJ2-1
clone size: NA
V gene: TRBV15

CDR3 protein: CASSPPATGGNTIYF
CDR3 DNA: TGCGCCAGCAGCCCCCCGGCTACGGGGGGAAACACCATATATTTT
D gene: NA
J gene: TRBJ1-3
clone size: NA
V gene: TRBV5-1

CDR3 protein: CASSGSGQINEQFF
CDR3 DNA: TGTGCCAGCAGCGGATCGGGACAGATCAATGAGCAGTTCTTC
D gene: TRBD1
J gene: TRBJ2-1
clone size: NA
V gene: TRBV11-3

CDR3 protein: CASHPTRRTDTQYF
CDR3 DNA: TGTGCCAGCCATCCCACACGGAGAACAGATACGCAGTATTTT
D gene: NA
J gene: TRBJ2-3
clone size: NA
V gene: TRBV6-5

CDR3 protein: CASTHPGQGITNEKLFF
CDR3 DNA: TGTGCCAGCACTCACCCGGGACAGGGGATAACTAATGAAAAACTGTTTTTT
D gene: TRBD1
J gene: TRBJ1-4
clone size: NA
V gene: TRBV6-9

CDR3 protein: CASSLHNNEQFF
CDR3 DNA: TGCGCCAGCAGCTTGCACAATAATGAGCAGTTCTTC
D gene: NA
J gene: TRBJ2-1
clone size: NA
V gene: TRBV5-1

CDR3 protein: CASSLWASSGNTIYF
CDR3 DNA: TGCGCCAGCAGCTTGTGGGCCAGCTCTGGAAACACCATATATTTT
D gene: NA
J gene: TRBJ1-3
clone size: NA
V gene: TRBV5-1

CDR3 protein: CASSRDRAFYGYTF
CDR3 DNA: TGTGCCAGCAGCCGGGACAGAGCTTTCTATGGCTACACCTTC
D gene: TRBD1
J gene: TRBJ1-2
clone size: few
V gene: TRBV7-2

CDR3 protein: CASNELQNWTEDGYTF
CDR3 DNA: TGTGCCAGCAACGAACTCCAAAATTGGACAGAAGATGGCTACACCTTC
D gene: NA
J gene: TRBJ1-2
clone size: once
V gene: TRBV21-1

CDR3 protein: CASSESWGQGSTGELFF
CDR3 DNA: TGCGCCAGCAGTGAGTCGTGGGGACAGGGCAGCACCGGGGAGCTGTTTTTT
D gene: TRBD1
J gene: TRBJ2-2
clone size: NA
V gene: TRBV10-1

CDR3 protein: CAWSVQLNTEAFF
CDR3 DNA: TGTGCCTGGAGTGTACAATTGAACACTGAAGCTTTCTTT
D gene: NA
J gene: TRBJ1-1
clone size: NA
V gene: TRBV30